These 8 T cell receptor beta chains came from one sample sequenced in a study of response to subunit inactivated influenza vaccine. TCRdb redid the calling of the RT-PCR reads with MiXCR, one entry per CDR3 protein. The table includes about 570,000 distinct CDR3 sequences, about 10% detected once. This sample was shared with a second study, whose subject was T cells expressing NK-cell markers. From that second work: Making the TCR beta cDNA relied on 5'RACE template switching with UMIs.

The sequences come from PBMCs from blood, collected on the day of vaccination. The source of these receptors is a man between 50 and 59 years old who received an inactivated influenza vaccine.

The table lists this clonotype with many counts. This chain connects TRBV20-1 to TRBJ1-4, with D hard to call. Between the trimmed V and J ends, which lost 7 bases and 8 bases, there was a span of 17 bases. The CDR3 runs 13 residues. CDR1 and CDR2 from the germline V gene are DFQATT and SNEGSKA (reference sequence). Here the CDR3 reads CSVPGSSREKLFF. Written as DNA, the CDR3 is TGCAGTGTCCCGGGATCCTCGAGGGAAAAACTGTTTTTT.

This clonotype was seen only a few times. The genes are TRBV20-1 and TRBJ2-1, with D possibly being TRBD2 (6 bases). The germline CDR1 and CDR2 sequences are DFQATT and SNEGSKA (reference sequence). V was pared by 7 bases and J by 0 bases, with 16 bases between. The CDR3 runs to 15 residues. This chain's CDR3 is CSVFAFGSSYNEQFF. The CDR3 region has the DNA TGCAGTGTGTTTGCTTTCGGGAGCTCCTACAATGAGCAGTTCTTC.

This chain links TRBV2 with TRBJ2-5; D not resolved. The germline V gene encodes CDR1 SNHLY and CDR2 FYNNEI. The CDR3 length is 15 residues. V lost 5 bases and J 0 bases, leaving 13 bases between the germline ends. The DNA for the CDR3 is TGTGCCAGCAGTTTAAGACACGATTACCAAGAGACCCAGTACTTC. It encodes CASSLRHDYQETQYF.

The V and J genes are TRBV6-2 or TRBV6-3 and TRBJ1-3; D not certain. V lost 10 bases and J lost 7, with 20 bases in between. The CDR3 is made up of 14 amino acids. The germline V gene has CDR1 MNHEY and CDR2 SVGEGT. The chain's CDR3 is CATNVGSLRNTIYF. CDR3 DNA: TGTGCCACCAACGTGGGATCTCTGAGGAACACCATATATTTT.

There are a few counts of this clonotype. This chain links TRBV27 with TRBJ2-3; 8 nucleotides align to TRBD2. Losses at the gene ends were 5 bases for V and 4 bases for J; bases not matched to a gene: 11. Germline loops: CDR1 MNHEY, CDR2 SMNVEV (reference sequence). The CDR3 sequence is 16 residues long. CDR3 in amino acids: CASSTLGLGGPDTQYF. For the CDR3, the DNA is TGTGCCAGCAGTACCCTGGGACTAGGAGGACCAGATACGCAGTATTTT.

This clonotype has at least ten counts. V is TRBV19 and J is TRBJ1-5, with no clear D. The CDR3 consists of 13 residues. Germline-derived CDR1 and CDR2 are LNHDA and SQIVND (reference sequence). V lost 3 bases and J 7 bases, leaving 10 bases between the germline ends. CDR3: CASSIGQRQPQHF. The CDR3 bases are TGTGCCAGTAGTATCGGGCAGCGACAGCCCCAGCATTTT.

The V call is TRBV7-2, the J call TRBJ2-7; D unclear. Looked up from germline, CDR1 is SGHTA and CDR2 is FQGNSA. Trimming cost V 3 bases and J 1 base, with 10 bases left between them. This CDR3 comprises 14 residues. This CDR3 is CASSLTRTSYEQYF. For the CDR3, the DNA is TGTGCCAGCAGCTTGACAAGGACGTCCTACGAGCAGTACTTC.

The chain recombines TRBV6-2 or TRBV6-3 with TRBJ1-6; D not resolved. CDR1 MNHEY and CDR2 SVGEGT come from the germline V gene. This CDR3 is built from 12 residues. Deletions cut 1 base from V and 6 bases from J, with 1 base between. The CDR3 region is CASSYFNSPLHF. In DNA, the CDR3 is TGTGCCAGCAGTTACTTTAATTCACCCCTCCACTTT.